One T cell receptor beta chain is described in this entry. Its antigen specificity is not known. Base quality data are lacking; no much larger clone is found one base away. The library was built by means of the immunoSEQ multiplex PCR assay. For the multiplex PCR, a mixture combining 60 forward primers for TCR Vbeta segments and 13 reverse primers for TCR Jbeta segments was used. A multiplex PCR assay on genomic DNA amplified the CDR3 region of rearranged TCR beta genes. Amplified TCR beta libraries were sequenced as 87-base-pair reads on the Illumina HiSeq System. The study's own analysis went as follows. A later analysis tallied roughly 76 million unique TCR beta chains across the 660 or so repertoires, and about 10 million of those chains were shared by two or more donors. Raw reads were error-corrected and collapsed into unique sequences by a nearest-neighbor algorithm in which closely related sequences were merged to remove PCR and sequencing errors. CDR3 sequences were aligned to IMGT reference sequences to assign V, D and J gene segments. For a sequence to be retained, a match of at least six nucleotides was required to both a V gene segment and a J gene segment. Rearrangements were classified as productive when the CDR3 lacked stop codons and remained in frame with V and J, and all other rearrangements were classified as non-productive. Following IMGT convention, CDR3 was defined as the stretch from the second conserved V-encoded cysteine to the conserved J-encoded phenylalanine. Sequences without an unambiguous match to a single V gene segment were excluded from the earlier analysis of several hundred of the donors. An earlier analysis of several hundred of the donors called V segments functional above 56.7% productive rearrangements and segregating when the between-donor standard deviation exceeded 5%. To diagnose cytomegalovirus status from the catalog of TCR beta chain sequences, a statistical classification framework was built. In a later analysis, V and J genes were assigned by comparing TCR nucleotide sequences against IMGT/GENE-DB human TR gene sequences. A later analysis assigned CDR3 sequences and most-parsimonious VDJ recombination scenarios with the TCRdist pipeline. A later analysis defined each TCR beta chain by its CDR3 amino acid sequence plus V-gene family, and excluded reads lacking a unique V-gene family. A later analysis removed 450 to 600 highly shared, low-generation-probability nucleotide sequences to deal with suspected cross-contamination and a sequencing artifact. A later analysis calculated a clonal expansion index for each public chain from normalized within-repertoire ranks of inferred template counts. Generation probabilities in a later analysis came from a VDJ recombination model fitted to out-of-frame rearrangements, and those results were checked against IGoR. In a later analysis, TCR-TCR, TCR-HLA and TCR-CMV co-occurrence was scored with hypergeometric tests, and a repertoire-size bias correction was applied to TCR pairs. A later analysis estimated false discovery rates by permuting HLA or CMV assignments 20 times. In a later analysis, co-occurring TCRs were grouped using DBSCAN, with TCRdist sequence similarity added in when clustering inside HLA-allele-positive subsets. For co-occurrence clustering, repertoires with fewer than 30,000 or more than 120,000 public chains were excluded, along with a handful of repertoires with anomalous nucleotide sharing. TCRdb mirrors the immuneACCESS table, restricted to in-frame sequences. Some clones are absent from its copies; in checked studies, under half trace to an unresolved V gene, and the reason for the others is unknown. For V, J and clone size, that table is used; D and trimming come from the DNA. The sample yields 90,000 to 100,000 clones; roughly 80% were counted once. The leading ten clones occupy more than 1.5% of the sample.

Trimming takes 1 base off V and 2 bases off J; junction bases not matched to a gene: 4. From the germline V gene, CDR1 is MDHEN and CDR2 is SYDVKM. Including cysteine and phenylalanine, the CDR3 has 15 amino acids. The DNA shown is the 45-base CDR3, in frame from base 1. These data belong to a study of cytomegalovirus exposure and HLA in healthy donors (dated by TCRdb to between 2016 and 2019). General notes on the study: According to an earlier analysis of several hundred of the donors, some 170 million T cells yielded some 120 million unique TCR beta sequences and more than 250 Gb of sequence data. An early release covering roughly 640 HLA-typed donors comprised roughly 300 gigabases of sequencing data and roughly 85 million unique TCR sequences. The genetic ancestry cluster associated with self-reported Caucasian donors included around four fifths of the roughly 400 genotyped donors. The study aimed to test whether cataloging public T cell receptors could reveal signatures of past pathogen exposure. The study profiled the T cell repertoires of 666 subjects by immunosequencing and related them to cytomegalovirus serostatus. In addition to the first cohort of 500 to 850 subjects, a separate validation cohort of over 90 different subjects was used. To predict cytomegalovirus infection status, the study combined high-throughput TCR immunosequencing, statistical association of individual TCRs with disease status, and machine learning. A later analysis re-analyzed previously published TCR beta repertoires from 666 donors and added high-resolution HLA genotyping to study TCR occurrence patterns. Rather than using new phenotypic data, the later analysis identified candidate immune exposures from TCR beta sequences and from how often those sequences occurred across donors. An earlier analysis of 500 to 750 of the donors applied high-throughput TCR beta sequencing to assess whether each TCR beta V gene segment acted as functional or pseudogenic. Donor age, sex, ethnicity and CMV serostatus were collected together with the repertoire data. A later genetic analysis took genome-wide SNP genotypes for about 60% of the roughly 670 donors and used that subset as a discovery cohort. All discovery cohort repertoires had been generated on a single sequencing platform. HLA typing covered class I and class II loci at four-digit resolution. Typing coverage varied by locus: 629-630 donors for A, B, C, DRB1 and DQB1; roughly 510 for DQA1; more than 600 for DPA1; around 490 for DPB1. Several DR-DQ haplotypes were treated as single units for association and clustering because of strong linkage in the cohort. Across around 400 genotyped donors of the cohort, an average of about 240,000 unique TCR beta nucleotide sequences per donor were sequenced, and roughly 17% of those sequences were non-productive. General findings and caveats noted by the study authors: When HLA alleles, especially DR and DQ, strongly co-occurred, attributing TCR associations to individual alleles was difficult. A further reported finding was that TCR beta sequences accurately predicted the HLA-A and HLA-B alleles for most subjects in the first cohort. In an earlier analysis of 500 to 650 of the donors, most TCR beta V segments appeared in productive rearrangements about 90% or about 30% of the time, broadly matching IMGT annotations. Linkage disequilibrium might explain the correlated functional status among segregating V segments, but an unknown experimental factor could not be ruled out. A cluster of highly shared sequence variants was judged likely to be a technical artifact of the sequencing pipeline. Most TCR sequences were observed very rarely across donors, whereas some public TCRs were present in many individuals. The authors suggested that the approach could potentially be generalized to other disease states and immunological phenotypes. In this cohort, only TCR beta chains were sequenced, and detectable features were limited by the absence of alpha or paired-chain data. A later genetic analysis associated a missense DCLRE1C variant with V-gene and J-gene trimming of TCR beta chains, and an independent cohort replicated the association. Specific HLA alleles were associated with around 18,000 TCR beta sequences at a false discovery rate of 0.05 in a later analysis. A later genetic analysis reported fewer N-insertions in productive TCRs among donors in an Asian-associated ancestry cluster than the roughly 620-donor mean. Because HLA typing was unavailable for some donors at each locus, only the typed subset was used in association tests. In the study, about 150 TCR beta chains were listed as associated with cytomegalovirus. For the cohort, immune exposure information was limited to CMV serostatus. In vitro tests confirmed that three of the cytomegalovirus-associated TCR beta chains recognize cytomegalovirus antigens. Because counts were too low, 15 or so rarely observed V segments, including chromosome 9 orphons, were excluded from the earlier analysis of around 590 of the donors. In a later analysis, several top co-occurrence clusters were reported to appear linked to parvovirus B19, influenza, CMV and Epstein-Barr virus. A later analysis found that HLA-associated TCR beta chains were more clonally expanded and had lower generation probabilities than equally common non-associated chains. According to a later analysis, most CMV-associated TCR beta chains appeared to be HLA-restricted, and the HLA associations seemed to be driven largely by CMV exposure. In a later analysis, the rate of TCR association differed among HLA loci, with DRB1 alleles having the most associated TCRs and HLA-C alleles having the fewest. Cytomegalovirus status was reported to be diagnosed by the classifier with high specificity and sensitivity in both the original and validation cohorts. The 87-base-pair reads could not distinguish some IMGT-functional V segments, including TRBV6-2 and TRBV6-3, so those segments were excluded. The presence/absence analyses assumed that sequencing depth was roughly uniform across donors, and that assumption may not be true.

The cohort was made up of around 720 healthy bone marrow donors. At the time of sampling, all cohort members were nominally healthy, though unrecorded immune exposures were likely present. The donor tested CMV seronegative, placing the donor among the 350 or so seronegative members of the cohort. Each donor provided a peripheral blood sample, and peripheral blood mononuclear cells were used for TCR beta sequencing. The Qiagen DNeasy Blood Extraction Kit was used to extract genomic DNA from the blood cell samples. This TCR derives from a man aged 40-49 years in good health and CMV-seronegative. Specimen: PBMCs. The rearrangement combines TRBV28 with TRBJ2-7; 8 middle bases align to TRBD1. The CDR3 is CASSLSATGAYEQYF. The base sequence is TGTGCCAGCAGTTTATCCGCGACAGGGGCCTACGAGCAGTACTTC.